This T cell receptor (beta chain) is drawn from a study of PD-1 blockade in mismatch repair-deficient tumors. This clone was recorded only once. Antigen: not known. Sequencing used immunoSEQ multiplex PCR; TCRdb keeps in-frame clones, though not all of them. The table shows about 79,000 clones, with 80% to 90% occurring only once. V was clipped by 0 bases and J by 2 bases; unmatched bases: 14. This CDR3 is built from 20 residues. In germline, CDR1 is LGHNA, CDR2 YSLEER. Points from the study as a whole: Tumor-resident clones, often absent from pretreatment blood, expanded after pembrolizumab and then contracted.

Here the sequenced sample was peripheral blood, taken 44 weeks after starting pembrolizumab. This sequence was found in an adult with mismatch repair-deficient cancer. V gene TRBV4-3 combines with J gene TRBJ2-3; 10 positions agree with TRBD2. The CDR3 region has the DNA TGCGCCAGCAGCCAAGATTGGGGGAAGGGGCTAGCGGGGGCCACAGATACGCAGTATTTT. This sequence encodes CASSQDWGKGLAGATDTQYF.